This T cell receptor (beta chain) was captured in a study of T cell changes during pregnancy in multiple sclerosis. V was cut by 1 base and J by 2 bases, with 8 bases left in between. CDR3 size: 14 residues. Germline V gives CDR1 MNHEY, CDR2 SMNVEV (reference sequence). The data were produced by immunoSEQ multiplex PCR, yet TCRdb's version contains in-frame clones alone and is incomplete. The table records 25,000 to 35,000 clones, roughly 89% of them present only once. The rearrangement links TRBV27 to TRBJ2-5, with D maybe TRBD1 (5 bases). This TCR was recovered from a female donor with multiple sclerosis, enrolled in a pregnancy study. The input for sequencing was CD8+ T cells from peripheral blood mononuclear cells, taken in the second trimester of pregnancy. CDR3 region: CASSLWAGQETQYF. CDR3 sequence (DNA): TGTGCCAGCAGTTTATGGGCAGGGCAAGAGACCCAGTACTTC.